This T cell receptor (beta chain) was identified during a study of PD-L1 blockade in urothelial cancer (dated by TCRdb to about 2017). With respect to the entire study: Every patient began therapy in about 2014 and was given atezolizumab 1,200 mg intravenously every 3 weeks. A median of around 150,000 T cells and some 84,000 unique TCRs was obtained from blood samples, and a median clonality of approximately 0.08 was observed. Blood samples were analyzed 3 weeks after the start of treatment (second dose) and 6 weeks after the start of treatment. An exploratory multi-omic analysis was conducted of the somatic, immune and clinical correlates of response to PD-L1 blockade with atezolizumab in urothelial cancer. Durable clinical benefit meant progression-free survival longer than 6 months, and TCR features were also tested against progression-free and overall survival. About 90% of the 29 patients were males with bladder-origin urothelial cancer, and 18 of 29 reported a prior smoking history. In the same patients, pretreatment tumors underwent whole exome sequencing and RNA sequencing in addition to TCR sequencing. An ECOG performance status of 0 or 1 was recorded for the patients, and 0 to 3 prior chemotherapy regimens had been received by the patients. Pretreatment tumor samples, along with matched peripheral blood collected serially before and after atezolizumab treatment, underwent TCR sequencing. Eight to ten patients achieved durable clinical benefit and some 21 did not. Approximately 30 patients had pretreatment blood TCR-seq, some 24 had at least one posttreatment blood collection, and some 24 had tumor TCR-seq. Study-wide findings and limitations: Small sample size (n ≈ 29) and many exploratory analyses mean the results are intended to be hypothesis-generating. At 3 weeks after the start of treatment, tumor-associated TCR clones in peripheral blood had expanded more in patients with durable benefit (n of about 21, p = 0.022). A pretreatment peripheral blood TCR clonality below the median was linked to improved progression-free and overall survival.

CDR1 and CDR2 are drawn from the germline V gene: SGHRS, YFSETQ. There are 14 amino acids in the CDR3, from cysteine to phenylalanine inclusive. The retained sequence is limited to the CDR3, 42 bases, with the frame set at the first base. The germline ends are 9 bases apart after V is trimmed by 0 bases and J by 3 bases. Read against the paper, the sample's time point label means: peripheral blood 6 weeks after treatment start. The cohort included 29 patients with locally advanced or metastatic urothelial carcinoma who were treated at Memorial Sloan Kettering on a trial protocol. Peripheral blood mononuclear cells were collected pretreatment and during treatment, at between 1 and 8 total time points per patient. The Qiagen DNeasy Blood extraction kit was used to purify genomic DNA from total PBMCs and from tumor samples. PBMCs were collected pretreatment and during treatment, and were isolated and stored as previously described.

This clone has a single count. This receptor's antigen is unknown. Nothing much larger sits one base from this clone, and base qualities are not available. Each PCR received spiked-in synthetic TCR analog templates so that absolute template abundance could be estimated from read counts. The immunoSEQ assay used bias-controlled V and J gene primers to amplify TCRbeta CDR3 regions from genomic DNA. Sequencing of rearranged TCRbeta segments was done at approximately 20X coverage. Under the source paper's analysis protocol: Clustering was used to correct sequencing errors, and CDR3s were annotated against IMGT to assign V, D and J genes. Only productive TCRbeta rearrangements were used in downstream analyses, excluding out-of-frame or stop-codon sequences. To compute clonality, Shannon entropy was normalized by the log of the number of unique productive sequences and then subtracted from one. Clones differing between time points or between blood and tumor were identified by Fisher's exact test with Benjamini-Hochberg correction at adjusted p below 0.01. This immuneACCESS table, as held by TCRdb, lists in-frame sequences with V and J called but not all clones. Of the missing ones, under half trace to an unresolved V gene in checked studies; the others have no known cause. Clone size and V and J calls were adopted from that table, with D and trimming inferred from the DNA. The sample includes more than 90,000 clones, with around 78% observed a single time. The ten largest make up under 10% of the sample.

The sequence was collected from a man between 65 and 85 years old with urothelial cancer. The chain was built from TRBV5-1 and TRBJ1-2, with the D segment identity uncertain. Sequencing used PBMCs, obtained around atezolizumab (anti-PD-L1) treatment. The CDR3 protein: CASSLGPADYGYTF. The nucleotide sequence reads TGCGCCAGCAGCTTGGGGCCGGCGGACTATGGCTACACCTTC.